These 9 T cell receptor beta chains came from one sample sequenced in a study of breast tumors, draining lymph nodes, adjacent tissues (dated by TCRdb to the mid-2010s). Lymph node samples were obtained from the axillary draining lymph nodes of breast cancer patients. The library relied on multiplex PCR. The instrument given in TCRdb is Illumina HiSeq 2000. In TCRdb, the public reads were trimmed at Q25 with fastp and aligned with MiXCR, with productive beta chains retained. All rows with the same CDR3 protein become a single entry with the most common DNA and genes. Recorded for this sample are tens of thousands of distinct CDR3 sequences; over 25% of them occurred a single time. More than 7% of the sample is held by the ten biggest clonotypes. The specimen was axillary lymph node tissue. Source of these receptors: a female donor with breast cancer. Some clones in this sample may be carry-over from other donors' samples.

V is TRBV3-2 and J is TRBJ2-5. TRBV3-2 is termed a pseudogene. The CDR3 consists of 15 residues. The DNA for the CDR3 is TGCGCCGGCAGCCACTCATCACTGGATGGCTATCGTCAGTACTTC. Protein product: CAGSHSSLDGYRQYF.

Notes on this clonotype: A much larger clone sits a single nucleotide away, making a read error possible. This chain links TRBV19 with TRBJ2-1, with D perhaps matching TRBD2 (7 bases). Germline CDR1 reads LNHDA; CDR2 reads SQIVND (reference sequence). Trimming took off 6 bases at V and 12 bases at J, with 15 bases between the two ends. CDR3 length: 12 amino acids. The CDR3 loop is CASRGGARGQFF. The CDR3 DNA reads TGTGCCAGTAGAGGGGGGGCCAGAGGGCAGTTCTTC.

Notes on this clonotype: The CDR3 does not end in the conserved phenylalanine or tryptophan, so this is likely a read error. Here the CDR3 DNA reads TGTGCCAGCAGTCCTCCCTACAGGGGCCCGAACACCGGGGAGCTGTTTTCT. Amino acids: CASSPPYRGPNTGELFS. J is TRBJ2-2 and V is TRBV6-1, with 7 positions matching TRBD1. After removal of 5 bases from V and 0 bases from J, the junction contained 9 bases not matched to a gene. There are 17 residues in the CDR3. Germline V CDR1 and CDR2: MNHNS, SASEGT.

There are many counts of this clonotype. This sequence joins TRBV7-3 and TRBJ2-7; possibly TRBD1 for D (5 bases). There are 13 residues in the CDR3. Germline loops: CDR1 SGHTA, CDR2 FQGTGA. Trimming removed 6 bases at V and 2 bases at J, with 11 bases between. CDR3 amino acids: CASSDMDTYEQYF. DNA for the CDR3: TGTGCCAGCAGTGATATGGACACCTACGAGCAGTACTTC. Using reference TRBV7-3 and TRBJ2-7 for the parts outside the CDR3, the full variable domain is GAGVSQTPSNKVTEKGKYVELRCDPISGHTALYWYRQSLGQGPEFLIYFQGTGAADDSGLPNDRFFAVRPEGSVSTLKIQRTERGDSAVYLCASSDMDTYEQYFGPGTRLTVT.

The J gene is TRBJ2-7, the V gene TRBV10-3; 9 positions match TRBD2. This CDR3 is 16 amino acids long. Trimming cost V 8 bases and J 3 bases; bases outside gene matches: 14. CDR1 is ENHRY and CDR2 is SYGVKD in the germline V gene. CDR3 sequence reads: CAIAPGSGRLLYEQYF. DNA for the CDR3: TGTGCCATCGCCCCGGGTAGCGGGAGATTACTCTACGAGCAGTACTTC.

The chain combines TRBV14 with TRBJ2-7; 9 nucleotides line up with TRBD1. Germline V gene lookup returns CDR1 SGHDN and CDR2 FVKESK. J gave up 3 bases and V 8 bases, and 8 bases lay outside the gene matches. The CDR3 extends over 14 amino acids. CDR3 bases: TGTGCCAGCGGCCCCGGGACAGGGAGCTACGAGCAGTACTTC. Translated, it gives CASGPGTGSYEQYF.

Regarding this clonotype: Just one base apart from a much larger clone, this may be a read error. V gene TRBV6-2 or TRBV6-3 combines with J gene TRBJ1-5; TRBD1 might be the D (5 bases). CDR3 length: 18 residues. Per the germline V gene, CDR1 is MNHEY and CDR2 is SVGEGT. V lost 6 bases and J lost 4, with 25 bases in between. CDR3 sequence: CASSHHHITAGLNQPQHF. CDR3 DNA sequence: TGTGCCAGCAGCCACCACCACATTACAGCAGGGCTTAATCAGCCCCAGCATTTT.

This chain links TRBV6-6 with TRBJ2-7; 10 bases are a match to TRBD2. Germline V gene sequence: CDR1 MNHNY, CDR2 SVGAGI (reference sequence). The J segment lost 2 bases and the V segment lost 6 bases, leaving 10 bases of the junction unmatched. There are 16 residues in the CDR3. The chain's CDR3 is CASSHGTSEKTYEQYF. The CDR3 DNA follows: TGTGCCAGCAGCCACGGGACTAGCGAGAAAACCTACGAGCAGTACTTC.

This clonotype occurred many times. J is TRBJ2-2 and V is TRBV19, with D perhaps TRBD1 (5 bases). From germline, CDR1 is LNHDA and CDR2 SQIVND (reference sequence). The CDR3 has 13 residues. V lost 6 bases and J lost 2, with 7 bases in between. The CDR3 reads CASSRVNTGELFF. CDR3 sequence (DNA): TGTGCCAGTAGCAGGGTAAACACCGGGGAGCTGTTTTTT. Complete variable domain (other parts from reference TRBV19 and TRBJ2-2): DGGITQSPKYLFRKEGQNVTLSCEQNLNHDAMYWYRQDPGQGLRLIYYSQIVNDFQKGDIAEGYSVSREKKESFPLTVTSAQKNPTAFYLCASSRVNTGELFFGEGSRLTVL.